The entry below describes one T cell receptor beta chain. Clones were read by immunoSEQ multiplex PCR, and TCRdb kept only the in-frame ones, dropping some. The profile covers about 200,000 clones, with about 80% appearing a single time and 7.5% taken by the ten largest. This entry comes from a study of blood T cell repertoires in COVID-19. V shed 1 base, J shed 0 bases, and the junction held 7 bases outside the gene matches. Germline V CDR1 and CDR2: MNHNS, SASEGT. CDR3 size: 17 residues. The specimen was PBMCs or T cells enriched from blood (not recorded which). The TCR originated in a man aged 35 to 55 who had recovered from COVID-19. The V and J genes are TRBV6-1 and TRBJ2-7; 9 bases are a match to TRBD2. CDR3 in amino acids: CASSEGLTSGNSYEQYF. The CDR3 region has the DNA TGTGCCAGCAGTGAAGGGTTGACTAGCGGTAACTCCTACGAGCAGTACTTC.